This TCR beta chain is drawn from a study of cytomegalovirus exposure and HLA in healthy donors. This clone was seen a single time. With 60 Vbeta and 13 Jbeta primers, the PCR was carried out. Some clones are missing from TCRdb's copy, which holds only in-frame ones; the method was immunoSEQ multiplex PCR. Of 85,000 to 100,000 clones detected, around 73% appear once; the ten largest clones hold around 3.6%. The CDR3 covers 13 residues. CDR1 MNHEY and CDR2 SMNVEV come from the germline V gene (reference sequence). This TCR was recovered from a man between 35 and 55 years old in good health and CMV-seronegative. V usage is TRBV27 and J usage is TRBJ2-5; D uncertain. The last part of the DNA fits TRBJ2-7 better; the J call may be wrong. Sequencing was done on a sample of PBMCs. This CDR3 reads CASSFAFSYEQYF. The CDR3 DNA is TGTGCCAGCAGTTTCGCCTTTAGCTACGAGCAGTACTTC.